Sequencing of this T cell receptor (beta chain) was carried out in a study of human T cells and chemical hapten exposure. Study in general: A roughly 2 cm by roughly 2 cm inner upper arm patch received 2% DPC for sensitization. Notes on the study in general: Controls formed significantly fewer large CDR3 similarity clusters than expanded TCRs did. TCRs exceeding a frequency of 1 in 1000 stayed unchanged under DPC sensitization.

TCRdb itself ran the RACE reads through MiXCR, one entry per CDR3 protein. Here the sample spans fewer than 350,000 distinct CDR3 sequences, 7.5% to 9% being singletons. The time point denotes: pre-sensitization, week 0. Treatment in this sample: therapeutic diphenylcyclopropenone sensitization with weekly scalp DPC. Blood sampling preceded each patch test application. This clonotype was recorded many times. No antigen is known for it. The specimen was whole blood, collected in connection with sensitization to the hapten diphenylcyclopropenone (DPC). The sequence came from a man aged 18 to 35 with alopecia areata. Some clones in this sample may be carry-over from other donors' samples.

The CDR3 protein is CASSLTGGINQPQHF. The CDR3 DNA reads as TGTGCCAGCAGTTTAACGGGGGGAATAAATCAGCCCCAGCATTTT. The V and J genes are TRBV12-3 or TRBV12-4 and TRBJ1-5; D is perhaps TRBD1 (5 bases). Trimming shortened V by 2 bases and J by 4 bases, and 12 bases separated the two germline ends. The CDR3 spans 15 residues.